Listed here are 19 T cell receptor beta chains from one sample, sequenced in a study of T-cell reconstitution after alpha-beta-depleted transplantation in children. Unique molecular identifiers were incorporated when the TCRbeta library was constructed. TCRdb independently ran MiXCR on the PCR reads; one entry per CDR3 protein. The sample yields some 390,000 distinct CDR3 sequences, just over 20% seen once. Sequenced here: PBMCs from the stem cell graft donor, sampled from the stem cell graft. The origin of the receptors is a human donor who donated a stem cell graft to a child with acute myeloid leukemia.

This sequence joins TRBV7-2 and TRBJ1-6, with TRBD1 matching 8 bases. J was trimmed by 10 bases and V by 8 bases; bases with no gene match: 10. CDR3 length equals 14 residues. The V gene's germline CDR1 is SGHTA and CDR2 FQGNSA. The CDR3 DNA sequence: TGTGCCAGCGGAACGACAGGGGATGGATCACCCCTCCACTTT. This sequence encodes CASGTTGDGSPLHF.

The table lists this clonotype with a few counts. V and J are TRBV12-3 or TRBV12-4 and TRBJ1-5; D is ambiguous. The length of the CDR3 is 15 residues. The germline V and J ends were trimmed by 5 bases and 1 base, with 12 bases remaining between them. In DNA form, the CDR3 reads TGTGCCAGCAGTGCGGACGGTGCAAGCAATCAGCCCCAGCATTTT. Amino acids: CASSADGASNQPQHF.

CDR3 sequence (DNA): TGCAGTGCCCCGGGACTAGCGGGAGGGTTAGGCTACGAGCAGTACTTC. This encodes CSAPGLAGGLGYEQYF. This sequence joins TRBV20-1 and TRBJ2-7; 16 nucleotides agree with TRBD2. With V trimmed by 6 bases and J by 3 bases, 8 bases remained unmatched. The germline V gene has CDR1 DFQATT and CDR2 SNEGSKA (reference sequence). The CDR3 contains 16 residues.

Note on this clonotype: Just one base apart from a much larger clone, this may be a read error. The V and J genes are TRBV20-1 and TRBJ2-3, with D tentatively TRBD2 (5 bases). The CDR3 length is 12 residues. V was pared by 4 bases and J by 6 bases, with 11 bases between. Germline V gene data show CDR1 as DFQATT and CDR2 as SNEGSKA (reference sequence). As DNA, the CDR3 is TGCAGTGCTACCGGGCCGGGGGATACGCAGTATTTT. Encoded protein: CSATGPGDTQYF.

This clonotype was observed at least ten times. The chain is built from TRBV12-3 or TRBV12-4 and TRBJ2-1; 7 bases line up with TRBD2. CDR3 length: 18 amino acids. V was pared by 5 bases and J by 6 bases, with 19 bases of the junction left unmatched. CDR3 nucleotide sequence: TGTGCCAGCAGTCCTCATTTGAGACTAAGCGGGGTCGGCAATGAGCAGTTCTTC. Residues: CASSPHLRLSGVGNEQFF.

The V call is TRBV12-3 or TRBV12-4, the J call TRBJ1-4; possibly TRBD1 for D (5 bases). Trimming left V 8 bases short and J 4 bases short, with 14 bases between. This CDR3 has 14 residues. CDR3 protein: CASGQGALNEKLFF. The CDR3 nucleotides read TGTGCCAGCGGCCAAGGGGCCCTTAATGAAAAACTGTTTTTT.

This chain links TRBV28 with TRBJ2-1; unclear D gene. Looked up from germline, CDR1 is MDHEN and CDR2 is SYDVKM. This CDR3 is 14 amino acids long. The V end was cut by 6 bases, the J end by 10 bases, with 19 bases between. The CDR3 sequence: CASSPYTDGGEQFF. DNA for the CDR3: TGTGCCAGCAGCCCATATACCGACGGTGGCGAGCAGTTCTTC.

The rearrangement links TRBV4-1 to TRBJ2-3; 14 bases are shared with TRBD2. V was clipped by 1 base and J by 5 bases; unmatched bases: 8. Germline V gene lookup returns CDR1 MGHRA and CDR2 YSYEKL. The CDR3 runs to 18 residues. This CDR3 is CASSQGPGLAGVEDTQYF. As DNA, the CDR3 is TGCGCCAGCAGCCAAGGACCGGGACTAGCGGGAGTAGAAGATACGCAGTATTTT.

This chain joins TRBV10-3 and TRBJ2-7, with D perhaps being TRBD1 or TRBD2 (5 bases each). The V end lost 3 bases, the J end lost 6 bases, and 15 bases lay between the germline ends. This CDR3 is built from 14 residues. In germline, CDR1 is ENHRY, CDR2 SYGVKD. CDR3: CAISDGTGAGEQYF. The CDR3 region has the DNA TGTGCCATCAGTGATGGCACCGGGGCCGGCGAGCAGTACTTC.

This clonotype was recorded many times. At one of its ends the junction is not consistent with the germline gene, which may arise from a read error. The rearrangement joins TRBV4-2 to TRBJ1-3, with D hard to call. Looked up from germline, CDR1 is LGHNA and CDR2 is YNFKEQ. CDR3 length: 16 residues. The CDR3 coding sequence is TGTGCCAGCAGCCAAGATCCCGTGTCCCCTGGAAACACCACATATTTT. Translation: CASSQDPVSPGNTTYF.

This CDR3 is CASSISGTGTGEAFF. The CDR3, as DNA: TGCGCCAGCAGCATTTCCGGGACAGGGACGGGTGAAGCTTTCTTT. V usage is TRBV5-1 and J usage is TRBJ1-1, with TRBD1 matching over 9 bases. This CDR3 contains 15 residues. In germline, CDR1 is SGHRS, CDR2 YFSETQ. V shed 4 bases and J 7 bases; nucleotides not matched to a gene: 11.

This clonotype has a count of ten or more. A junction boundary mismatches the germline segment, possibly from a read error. The CDR3 loop is CASSFKGSYEQYF. For the CDR3, the DNA is TGTGCCAGCAGTTTCAAGGGTTCCTACGAGCAGTACTTC. This chain links TRBV5-1 with TRBJ2-7; D is unclear. Germline CDR1 reads SGHRS; CDR2 reads YFSETQ. This CDR3 has 13 amino acids.

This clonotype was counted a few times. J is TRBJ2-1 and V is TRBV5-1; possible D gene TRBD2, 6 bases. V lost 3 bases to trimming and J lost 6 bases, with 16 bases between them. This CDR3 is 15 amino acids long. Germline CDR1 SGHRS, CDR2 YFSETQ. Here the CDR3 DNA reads TGCGCCAGCAGCTCCGGACTAAGGATTGGCAATGAGCAGTTCTTC. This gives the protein CASSSGLRIGNEQFF.

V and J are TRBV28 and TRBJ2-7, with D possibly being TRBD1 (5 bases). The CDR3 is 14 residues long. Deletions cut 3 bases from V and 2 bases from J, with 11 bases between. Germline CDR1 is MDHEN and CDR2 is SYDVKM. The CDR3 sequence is CASSFPDTAYEQYF. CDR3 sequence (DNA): TGTGCCAGCAGTTTCCCGGACACAGCCTACGAGCAGTACTTC.

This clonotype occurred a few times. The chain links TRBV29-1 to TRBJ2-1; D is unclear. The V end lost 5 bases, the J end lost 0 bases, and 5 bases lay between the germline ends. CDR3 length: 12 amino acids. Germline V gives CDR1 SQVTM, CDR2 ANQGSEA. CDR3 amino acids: CSVHSSYNEQFF. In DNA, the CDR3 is TGCAGCGTTCATAGCTCCTACAATGAGCAGTTCTTC.

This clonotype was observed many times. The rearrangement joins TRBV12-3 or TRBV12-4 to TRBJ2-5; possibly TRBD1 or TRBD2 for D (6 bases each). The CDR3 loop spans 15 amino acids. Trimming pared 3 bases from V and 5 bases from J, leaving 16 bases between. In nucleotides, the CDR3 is TGTGCCAGCAGTTTTGGGGGCGTGGCGGGGGAGACCCAGTACTTC. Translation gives CASSFGGVAGETQYF.

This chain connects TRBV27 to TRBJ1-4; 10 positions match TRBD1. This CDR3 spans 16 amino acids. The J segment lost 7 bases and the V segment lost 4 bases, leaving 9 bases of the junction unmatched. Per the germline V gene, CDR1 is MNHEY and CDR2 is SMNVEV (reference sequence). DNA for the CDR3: TGTGCCAGCAGTTCGACGCTGGGGACAGGGGCTGAAAAACTGTTTTTT. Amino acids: CASSSTLGTGAEKLFF.

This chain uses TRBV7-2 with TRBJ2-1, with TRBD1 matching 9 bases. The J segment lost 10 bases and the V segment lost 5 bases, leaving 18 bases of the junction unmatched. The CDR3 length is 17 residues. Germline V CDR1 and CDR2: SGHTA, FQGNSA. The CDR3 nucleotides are TGTGCCAGCAGCCTCTCATCGGACAGGGGTAGGTTATGGGAGCAGTTCTTC. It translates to CASSLSSDRGRLWEQFF.

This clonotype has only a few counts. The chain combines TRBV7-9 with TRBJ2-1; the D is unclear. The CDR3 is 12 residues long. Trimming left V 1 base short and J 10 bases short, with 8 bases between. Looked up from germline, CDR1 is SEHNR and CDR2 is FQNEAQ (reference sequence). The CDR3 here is CASSLEAAEQFF. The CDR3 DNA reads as TGTGCCAGCAGCTTAGAGGCGGCGGAGCAGTTCTTC.